This is a list of T cell receptor beta chains from one sample in a study of early T cells in non-severe SARS-CoV-2 infection. TCRdb re-called the 5' RACE reads with MiXCR, one entry per CDR3 protein. The profile shows about 46,000 distinct CDR3 sequences, approximately 8.5% of them singletons. Sequencing was done on a sample of whole blood. Source of these receptors: an adult who was a healthcare worker with PCR-confirmed SARS-CoV-2 infection or an uninfected control (not recorded which). Both conserved end residues are trimmed from each CDR3. The order of the fields is clone size, J gene, V gene, CDR3 protein. Rows may omit the clone size; those that give it use once, few, many or a size class.

many | TRBJ2-3 | TRBV29-1 | SVEVRGQRTDTQY
. | TRBJ2-7 | TRBV20-1 | SARGSASGEQY
few | TRBJ1-1 | TRBV29-1 | SGDRGLNTEAF
. | TRBJ2-3 | TRBV5-8 | ASSLRDSDTQY
. | TRBJ2-7 | TRBV29-1 | SVVTGGAYEQY
many | TRBJ2-5 | TRBV5-4 | ASSLEPTTSGRLETQY
. | TRBJ2-5 | TRBV20-1 | SARSPPGKGLAGETQY
many | TRBJ1-2 | TRBV29-1 | SAGQGYYGYT
many | TRBJ1-5 | TRBV28 | ASLGGTPAQPQH
many | TRBJ2-5 | TRBV6-1 | ASSEAPGETQY
. | TRBJ2-3 | TRBV5-1 | ASSLSPSGSIADTQY
many | TRBJ2-2 | TRBV5-1 | ASSYPIGTTGELF
many | TRBJ2-3 | TRBV12-3/TRBV12-4 | ASSPQVAGAADTQY
. | TRBJ2-7 | TRBV12-3/TRBV12-4 | ASSTGPYEQY
. | TRBJ2-2 | TRBV21-1 | ASSTNPERTGELF
few | TRBJ1-2 | TRBV6-5 | ASSSTRSSGHNYGYT
many | TRBJ2-5 | TRBV5-8 | ASSLARGFETQY
. | TRBJ1-4 | TRBV6-5 | ASRQGWTNEKLF
many | TRBJ2-7 | TRBV28 | ASSRTVSSYEQY
many | TRBJ2-1 | TRBV5-1 | ASSILTSNEQF
many | TRBJ2-4 | TRBV28 | ASSLGGNGNIQY
few | TRBJ1-4 | TRBV29-1 | SVLAGATNEKLF
many | TRBJ2-1 | TRBV11-1 | ASSPGLTFLNEQF
. | TRBJ2-1 | TRBV9 | ASSVLATSNEQF
few | TRBJ2-1 | TRBV4-3 | ASSQDPGISYNEQF
. | TRBJ1-1 | TRBV6-1 | ASSVIYEAF
many | TRBJ2-7 | TRBV27 | ASSFSVAGAYEQY
few | TRBJ2-1 | TRBV5-1 | ASRRAGGPPYNEQF
few | TRBJ2-1 | TRBV21-1 | ASIQPSEQF
many | TRBJ2-7 | TRBV28 | AIGQPTPYEQY
many | TRBJ2-1 | TRBV12-3/TRBV12-4 | ASSSIAGGIYNEQF
. | TRBJ1-6 | TRBV9 | ASSAGHRSYNSPLH
many | TRBJ1-1 | TRBV6-6 | ASSSYRNTEAF
. | TRBJ2-1 | TRBV20-1 | SASFGYNEQF
once | TRBJ2-7 | TRBV4-3 | ASSQDPGSYEQY
few | TRBJ1-4 | TRBV27 | ASSSRREKLF
few | TRBJ1-2 | TRBV20-1 | SARGDRGRSSGGCT
few | TRBJ2-3 | TRBV10-2 | ASSDFAGGLDTQY
. | TRBJ2-5 | TRBV12-3/TRBV12-4 | ASSPRLRRETQY
many | TRBJ2-7 | TRBV4-3 | ASSQDQSLASYEQY